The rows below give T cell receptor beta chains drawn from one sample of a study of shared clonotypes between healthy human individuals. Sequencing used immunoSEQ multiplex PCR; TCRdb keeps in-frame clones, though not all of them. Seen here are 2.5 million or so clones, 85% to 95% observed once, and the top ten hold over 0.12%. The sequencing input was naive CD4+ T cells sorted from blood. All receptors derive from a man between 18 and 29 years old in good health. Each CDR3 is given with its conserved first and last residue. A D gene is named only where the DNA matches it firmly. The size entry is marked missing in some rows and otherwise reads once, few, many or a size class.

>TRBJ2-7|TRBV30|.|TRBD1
TGTGCCTGGACAAAGACAGGGGGCCTCCCCGAGCAGTACTTC
CAWTKTGGLPEQYF
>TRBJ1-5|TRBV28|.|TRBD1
TGTGCCAGCAGGCAACCGGGACAGGGGCGCAATCAGCCCCAGCATTTT
CASRQPGQGRNQPQHF
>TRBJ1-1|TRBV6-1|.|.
TGTGCCAGCAGTGCTTCCGGGACAAGATTTAAGGGGACTGAAGCTTTCTTT
CASSASGTRFKGTEAFF
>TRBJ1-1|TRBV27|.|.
TGTGCCAGCAGTTTGACGGACATGAACACTGAAGCTTTCTTT
CASSLTDMNTEAFF
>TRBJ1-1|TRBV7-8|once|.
TGTGCCAGCAGCTTAAGGGGAGCTGAAGCTTTCTTT
CASSLRGAEAFF
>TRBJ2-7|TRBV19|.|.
TGTGCCAGTAGTCCTCAAGCCCAGGGGGAGGTCTCCGAGCAGTACTTC
CASSPQAQGEVSEQYF
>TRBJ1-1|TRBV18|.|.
TGTGCCAGCTCCCGCAGGGTCACTGAAGCTTTCTTT
CASSRRVTEAFF
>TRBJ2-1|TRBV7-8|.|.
TGTGCCAGCGGGGCCTACAATGAGCAGTTCTTC
CASGAYNEQFF
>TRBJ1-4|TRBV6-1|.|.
TGTGCCAGCAGCGTTGCAACTAATGAAAAACTGTTTTTT
CASSVATNEKLFF
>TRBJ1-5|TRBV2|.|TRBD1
TGTGCCAGCAGAGACAGGGGCAATCAGCCCCAGCATTTT
CASRDRGNQPQHF
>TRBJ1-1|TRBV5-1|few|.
TGCGCCAGCAGCGCGGACGGAGGACCCACTGAAGCTTTCTTT
CASSADGGPTEAFF
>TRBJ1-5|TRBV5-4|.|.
TGTGCCAGCAGCCTGGGGGGGGATAGCAATCAGCCCCAGCATTTT
CASSLGGDSNQPQHF
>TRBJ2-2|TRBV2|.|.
TGTGCCTCAAGAAACACCGGGGAGCTGTTTTTT
CASRNTGELFF
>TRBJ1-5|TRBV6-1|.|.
TGTGCCAGCAGTGAAAATGAGGAGGGAGGAATGAGCGGGTATCAGCCCCAGCATTTT
CASSENEEGGMSGYQPQHF
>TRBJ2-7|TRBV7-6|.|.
TGTGCCAGCAGCCTACAGACCGGGGGACTTGGGCAGTACTTC
CASSLQTGGLGQYF
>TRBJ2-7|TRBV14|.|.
TGTGCCAGCAGCCAAGCCACTCTTTTCGAGCAGTACTTC
CASSQATLFEQYF
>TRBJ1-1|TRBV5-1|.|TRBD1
TGCGCCAGCAGCTTGGCCTTGACAGGGGGGACTGAAGCTTTCTTT
CASSLALTGGTEAFF
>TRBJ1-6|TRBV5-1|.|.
TGCGCCAGCAGCCAGCCGGCCGGGCAGGGATGGTCACCCCTCCACTTT
CASSQPAGQGWSPLHF
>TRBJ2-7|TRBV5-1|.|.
TGCGCCAGCAGCAGGGTTTCGGGTGCCTACGAGCAGTACTTC
CASSRVSGAYEQYF
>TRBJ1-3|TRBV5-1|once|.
TGCGCCAGCAGCTTGGAAAACTCTGGAAACACCATATATTTT
CASSLENSGNTIYF
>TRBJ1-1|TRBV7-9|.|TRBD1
TGTGCCAGCAGCTTCCCGGACAGGGTTAAAACTGAAGCTTTCTTT
CASSFPDRVKTEAFF
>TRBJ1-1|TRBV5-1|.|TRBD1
TGCGCCAGCAGCCTACAGGGGTCGGTCACTGAAGCTTTCTTT
CASSLQGSVTEAFF
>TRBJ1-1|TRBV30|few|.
TGTGCCTGGAGTGTTCAGGGGTTCGCTGAAGCTTTCTTT
CAWSVQGFAEAFF
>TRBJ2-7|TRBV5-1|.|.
TGCGCCAGCAGCTTGGTGGCAGGAAAGGACGAGCAGTACTTC
CASSLVAGKDEQYF
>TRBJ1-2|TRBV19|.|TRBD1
TGTGCCAGTAGTCCCCCGACAGGGGTTAGCTACACCTTC
CASSPPTGVSYTF
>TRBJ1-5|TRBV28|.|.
TGTGCCAGCATCGGTCAGCCAGGGGTCAGCAATCAGCCCCAGCATTTT
CASIGQPGVSNQPQHF
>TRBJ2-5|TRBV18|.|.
TGTGCCAGCTCACCCCGACAGCAAGAGACCCAGTACTTC
CASSPRQQETQYF
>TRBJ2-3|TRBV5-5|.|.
TGTGCCAGCAGCTTTTCCCGGGAGAAAGATACGCAGTATTTT
CASSFSREKDTQYF
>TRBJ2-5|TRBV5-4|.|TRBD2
TGTGCCAGCAGCTCCGGGACTAGCGGAATAGAGACCCAGTACTTC
CASSSGTSGIETQYF
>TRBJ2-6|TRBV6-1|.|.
TGTGCCAGCAGGGCCAGTGAGGCTGGGGCCAACGTCCTGACTTTC
CASRASEAGANVLTF
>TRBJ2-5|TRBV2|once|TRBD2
TGTGCCAGCAGTGGACTAGCGGGTGAGACCCAGTACTTC
CASSGLAGETQYF
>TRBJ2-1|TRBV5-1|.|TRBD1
TGCGCCAGCAGCTTTACCGGGACAGACTACAATGAGCAGTTCTTC
CASSFTGTDYNEQFF
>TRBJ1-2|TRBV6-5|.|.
TGTGCCAGCAGTTACTCTGGGGGCTATGGCTACACCTTC
CASSYSGGYGYTF
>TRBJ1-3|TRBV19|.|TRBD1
TGTGCCAGTAGTGCTCCTCGGACAGGGGACGGAAACACCATATATTTT
CASSAPRTGDGNTIYF
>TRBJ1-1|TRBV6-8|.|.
TGTGCCAGCAGCCCATTAAAGAGGAACACTGAAGCTTTCTTT
CASSPLKRNTEAFF
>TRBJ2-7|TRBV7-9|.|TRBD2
TGTGCCAGCAGCTCCATAGCGGGAGGGCAAGAGCAGTACTTC
CASSSIAGGQEQYF
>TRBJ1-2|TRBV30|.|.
TGTGCCTGGAGCGCCAGGAGATCATTAGCTAACTATGGCTACACCTTC
CAWSARRSLANYGYTF
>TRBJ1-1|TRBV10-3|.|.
TGTGCCATCAGTGGACAGCTTATGAACACTGAAGCTTTCTTT
CAISGQLMNTEAFF
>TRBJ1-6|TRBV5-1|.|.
TGCGCCAGCAGCTTAGCCGACCCCGGGGGGGGGTCACCCCTCCACTTT
CASSLADPGGGSPLHF
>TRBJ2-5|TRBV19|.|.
TGTGCCAGTAGCCCAGAGCAAAAAGGAGAAGAGACCCAGTACTTC
CASSPEQKGEETQYF
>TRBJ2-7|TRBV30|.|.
TGTGCCTGGAGTGTACGACGGGGTTACTACGAGCAGTACTTC
CAWSVRRGYYEQYF
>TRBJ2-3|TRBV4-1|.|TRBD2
TGCGCCAGCAGCCCCATAGGGGGACTAGCGGGAAGCACAGATACGCAGTATTTT
CASSPIGGLAGSTDTQYF
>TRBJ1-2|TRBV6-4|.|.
TGTGCCAGCAAAGATGGGGGCTACACCTTC
CASKDGGYTF
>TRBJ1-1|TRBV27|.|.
TGTGCCAGCAGTCCTCATGGTACGGGGGTAAGGGACACTGAAGCTTTCTTT
CASSPHGTGVRDTEAFF
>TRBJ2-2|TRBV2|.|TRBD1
TGTGCCAGCAGTGTTGGACAGGGAAACACCGGGGAGCTGTTTTTT
CASSVGQGNTGELFF
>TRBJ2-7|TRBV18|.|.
TGTGCCAGCTCACTGGGACGGCAGAGCTCCTACGAGCAGTACTTC
CASSLGRQSSYEQYF
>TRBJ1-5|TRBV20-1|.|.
TGCAGTGCTAGATCCAGCGGTTCCCAGCATTTT
CSARSSGSQHF
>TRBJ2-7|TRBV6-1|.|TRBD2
TGTGCCAGCAGTGAGGGAGCGGGGGCTCGGGAGCAGTACTTC
CASSEGAGAREQYF
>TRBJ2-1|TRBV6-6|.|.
TGTGCCAGCAGTCCGACAAACAATGAGCAGTTCTTC
CASSPTNNEQFF
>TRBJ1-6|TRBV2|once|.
TGTGCCAGCAGTGCCCGCACAGGGTCACCCCTCCACTTT
CASSARTGSPLHF
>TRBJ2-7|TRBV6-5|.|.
TGTGCCAGCAGTCCGGACAGAGCACTCTACGAGCAGTACTTC
CASSPDRALYEQYF